These 8 T cell receptor beta chains came from one sample sequenced in a study of long-term antiretroviral therapy in people with HIV. Samples were assayed with immunoSEQ v3.0 at survey level. Measured with immunoSEQ multiplex PCR; TCRdb has only the in-frame clones, and not every one. Here the sample spans tens of thousands of clones, over 75% being singletons. The specimen was unsorted PBMCs, collected 1.5 years before starting antiretroviral therapy. The receptors originated from a man aged 18 to 35 with HIV.

The gene calls are TRBV27 and TRBJ2-3; D remains ambiguous. The CDR3 loop spans 13 amino acids. Looked up from germline, CDR1 is MNHEY and CDR2 is SMNVEV (reference sequence). The V gene lost 6 bases and the J gene lost 1 base, with 8 bases spanning the gap. CDR3 region: CASRNPRTDTQYF. CDR3 nucleotide sequence: TGTGCCAGCAGAAACCCGCGCACAGATACGCAGTATTTT.

This clone has a single count. The chain combines TRBV19 with TRBJ1-1; weak D call: TRBD1 (5 bases). V shed 7 bases and J shed 0 bases, with 12 bases lying between them. Germline CDR1 and CDR2: LNHDA and SQIVND (reference sequence). This CDR3 has 14 amino acids. CDR3 amino acids: CASTLRTMNTEAFF. CDR3 coding DNA: TGTGCCAGTACCCTAAGGACAATGAACACTGAAGCTTTCTTT.

V and J are TRBV6-6 and TRBJ1-1; 10 nucleotides align to TRBD1. Germline V gene lookup returns CDR1 MNHNY and CDR2 SVGAGI (reference sequence). There are 15 residues in the CDR3. The V segment lost 6 bases and the J segment 1 base; nucleotides outside the gene matches: 5. The CDR3 DNA is TGTGCCAGCAGCGAGACAGGGGGCGGGAACACTGAAGCTTTCTTT. It translates to CASSETGGGNTEAFF.

The chain combines TRBV5-1 with TRBJ2-1; D call uncertain. This CDR3 region has 14 residues. Deletions cut 0 bases from V and 4 bases from J, with 8 bases between. The V gene's germline CDR1 is SGHRS and CDR2 YFSETQ. The CDR3 nucleotides read TGCGCCAGCAGCTTGGAGTCGGGTTACAATGAGCAGTTCTTC. Protein product: CASSLESGYNEQFF.

The J gene is TRBJ1-5, the V gene TRBV30; D is unclear. CDR1 GTSNPN and CDR2 SVGIG come from the germline V gene (reference sequence). The CDR3 spans 14 residues. V dropped 0 bases and J dropped 6 bases, with 12 bases sitting between them. CDR3 bases: TGTGCCTGGAGTGTAGGGATTGGGATTCAGCCCCAGCATTTT. Translating gives CAWSVGIGIQPQHF.

The J gene is TRBJ1-1, the V gene TRBV6-1; 8 nucleotides agree with TRBD1. CDR1 is MNHNS and CDR2 is SASEGT in the germline V gene. The CDR3 extends over 16 amino acids. The ends lost 2 bases at V and 3 bases at J; junction bases unmatched: 8. CDR3 loop: CASSENGGQGYTEAFF. The DNA for the CDR3 is TGTGCCAGCAGTGAAAATGGCGGACAGGGTTACACTGAAGCTTTCTTT.

The chain employs TRBV9 and TRBJ2-3; D is perhaps TRBD1 or TRBD2 (6 bases each). The CDR3 length is 18 residues. Germline values: CDR1 SGDLS, CDR2 YYNGEE. The germline V and J ends were trimmed by 0 bases and 6 bases, with 23 bases remaining between them. The CDR3 spells CASSVDQTDRSRGDTQYF. The CDR3 region has the DNA TGTGCCAGCAGCGTAGACCAAACCGACAGGTCACGGGGGGATACGCAGTATTTT.

The rearrangement joins TRBV27 to TRBJ2-7; tentative D call: TRBD2 (5 bases). The CDR3 loop spans 15 amino acids. V was shortened by 4 bases and J by 5 bases, with 18 bases between the two germline ends. CDR1 MNHEY and CDR2 SMNVEV come from the germline V gene (reference sequence). The CDR3 loop reads CASSSLTAEGDEQYF. The CDR3 DNA follows: TGTGCCAGCAGTTCACTTACGGCCGAGGGTGACGAGCAGTACTTC.